This T cell receptor (beta chain) comes out of a study of regulatory T cells in long-lasting Graves disease. Study-wide context: Those with persistent Graves' disease had received antithyroid drugs for over 5 years with positive TSH receptor antibodies.

A word on this clonotype: Its antigen is unidentified.

Time point described: persistent/refractory GD, antithyroid drugs over 5 years with positive TRAb. PBMCs provided the RNA from which the TCR library was made. The guidelines of the American Thyroid Association were the basis for diagnosing Graves' disease. It was an endocrinology department in Xi'an, China, that provided the patients. Through Arm-PCR of CDR3 regions and iRepertoire HTBI primers, TCR beta libraries were built. TCRdb re-derived calls from the multiplex PCR reads in MiXCR, one entry per CDR3 protein. The sample consists of 400,000 or so distinct CDR3 sequences, about 25% of them appearing once. Overall study findings and caveats: Whereas new patients shared some 990 public clonotypes, persistent patients shared more, at under 3,500.

The V and J ends lost 5 bases and 2 bases respectively, with 13 bases between them. The CDR3 contains 15 residues. Germline loops: CDR1 SGHTA, CDR2 FQGNSA. The input for sequencing was peripheral blood mononuclear cells (PBMCs), taken when the disease was refractory, from a patient treated with antithyroid drugs. This TCR derives from a female donor with Graves disease. The chain has TRBV7-2 and TRBJ2-1; no reliable D call. CDR3 loop: CASSARPIPYNEQFF. CDR3 coding DNA: TGTGCCAGCAGCGCCCGACCGATACCCTACAATGAGCAGTTCTTC.